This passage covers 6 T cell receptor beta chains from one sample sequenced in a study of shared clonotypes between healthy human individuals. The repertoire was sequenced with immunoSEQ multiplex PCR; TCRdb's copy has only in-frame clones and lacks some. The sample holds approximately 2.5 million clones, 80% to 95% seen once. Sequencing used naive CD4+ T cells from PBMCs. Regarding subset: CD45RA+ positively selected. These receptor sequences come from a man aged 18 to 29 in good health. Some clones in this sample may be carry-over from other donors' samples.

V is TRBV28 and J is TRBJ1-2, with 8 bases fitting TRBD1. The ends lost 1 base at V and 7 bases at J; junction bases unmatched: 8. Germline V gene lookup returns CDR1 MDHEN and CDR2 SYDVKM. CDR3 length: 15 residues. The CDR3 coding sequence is TGTGCCAGCAGTTTATTAGGGCAGGGGGCGGGTGGCTACACCTTC. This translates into CASSLLGQGAGGYTF.

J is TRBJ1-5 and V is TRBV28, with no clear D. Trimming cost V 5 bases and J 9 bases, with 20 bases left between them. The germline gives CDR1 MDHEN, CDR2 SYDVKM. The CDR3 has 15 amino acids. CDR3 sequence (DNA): TGTGCCAGCAGTACTGACTCTGGACCTGATGGGCCCCAGCATTTT. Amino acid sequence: CASSTDSGPDGPQHF.

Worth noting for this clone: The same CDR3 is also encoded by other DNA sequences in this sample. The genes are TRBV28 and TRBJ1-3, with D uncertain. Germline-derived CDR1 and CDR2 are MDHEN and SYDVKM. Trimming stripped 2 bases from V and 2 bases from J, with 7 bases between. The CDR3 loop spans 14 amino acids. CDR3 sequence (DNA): TGTGCCAGCAGTTTAGGACCGACTGGAAACACCATATATTTT. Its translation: CASSLGPTGNTIYF.

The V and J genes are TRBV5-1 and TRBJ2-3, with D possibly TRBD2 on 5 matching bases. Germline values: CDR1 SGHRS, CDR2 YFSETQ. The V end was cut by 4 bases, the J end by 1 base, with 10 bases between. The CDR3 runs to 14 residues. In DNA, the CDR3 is TGCGCCAGCAGCGGGTTGCGGGGCACAGATACGCAGTATTTT. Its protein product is CASSGLRGTDTQYF.

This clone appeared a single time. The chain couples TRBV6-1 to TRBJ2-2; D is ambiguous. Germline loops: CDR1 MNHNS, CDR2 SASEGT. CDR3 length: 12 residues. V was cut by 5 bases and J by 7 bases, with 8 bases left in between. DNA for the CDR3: TGTGCCAGCAGTAATACCAACGGGGAGCTGTTTTTT. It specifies CASSNTNGELFF.

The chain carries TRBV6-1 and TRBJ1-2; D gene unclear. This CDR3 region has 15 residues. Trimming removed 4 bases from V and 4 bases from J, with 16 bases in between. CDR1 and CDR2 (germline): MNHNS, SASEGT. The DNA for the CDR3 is TGTGCCAGCAGTGGAAGGAGGGAGAGTAGCTATGGCTACACCTTC. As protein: CASSGRRESSYGYTF.